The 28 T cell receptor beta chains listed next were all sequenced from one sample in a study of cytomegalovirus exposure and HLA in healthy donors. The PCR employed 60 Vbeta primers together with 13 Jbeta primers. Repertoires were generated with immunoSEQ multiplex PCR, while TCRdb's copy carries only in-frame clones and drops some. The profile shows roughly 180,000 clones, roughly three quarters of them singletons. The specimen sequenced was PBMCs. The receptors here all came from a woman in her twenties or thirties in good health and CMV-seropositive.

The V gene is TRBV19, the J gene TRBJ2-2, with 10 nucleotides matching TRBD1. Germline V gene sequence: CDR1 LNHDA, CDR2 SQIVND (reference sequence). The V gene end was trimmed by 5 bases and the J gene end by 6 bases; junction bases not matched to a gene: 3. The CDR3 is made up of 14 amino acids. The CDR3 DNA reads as TGTGCCAGTAGTCCCGGGACAGGGGCCGGGGAGCTGTTTTTT. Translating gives CASSPGTGAGELFF.

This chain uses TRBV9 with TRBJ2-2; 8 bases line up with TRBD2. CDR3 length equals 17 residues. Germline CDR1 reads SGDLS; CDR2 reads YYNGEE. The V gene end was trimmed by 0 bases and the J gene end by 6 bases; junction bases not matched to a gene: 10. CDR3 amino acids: CASSVATGHSGAGELFF. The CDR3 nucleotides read TGTGCCAGCAGCGTAGCTACAGGGCATAGCGGGGCCGGGGAGCTGTTTTTT.

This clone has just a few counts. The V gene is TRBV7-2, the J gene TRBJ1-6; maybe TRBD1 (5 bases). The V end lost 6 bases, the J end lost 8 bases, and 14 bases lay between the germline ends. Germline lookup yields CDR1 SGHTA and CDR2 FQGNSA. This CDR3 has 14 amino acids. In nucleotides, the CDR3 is TGTGCCAGCAGTTCGGGACTTGGGGATTCACCCCTCCACTTT. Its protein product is CASSSGLGDSPLHF.

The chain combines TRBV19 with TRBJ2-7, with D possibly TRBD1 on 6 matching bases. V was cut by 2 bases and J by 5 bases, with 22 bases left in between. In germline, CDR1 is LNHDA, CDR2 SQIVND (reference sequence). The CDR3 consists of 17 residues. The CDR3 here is CASSISDQTGFDHEQYF. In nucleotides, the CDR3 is TGTGCCAGTAGTATATCCGATCAAACAGGGTTCGATCACGAGCAGTACTTC.

The CDR3 nucleotides are TGTGCCAGCAGCTTAACAGGACAGGGCAGTGTGGATACGCAGTATTTT. This gives the protein CASSLTGQGSVDTQYF. The V call is TRBV7-3, the J call TRBJ2-3; TRBD1 matches 8 bases. CDR3 length equals 16 residues. J was trimmed by 6 bases and V by 0 bases; bases with no gene match: 8. Germline CDR1 is SGHTA and CDR2 is FQGTGA.

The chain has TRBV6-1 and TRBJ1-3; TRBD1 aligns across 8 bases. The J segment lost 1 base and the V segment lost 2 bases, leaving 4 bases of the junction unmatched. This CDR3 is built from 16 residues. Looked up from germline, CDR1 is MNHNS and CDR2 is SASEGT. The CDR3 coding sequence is TGTGCCAGCAGTGAATGGCAGGGGGCTTCTGGAAACACCATATATTTT. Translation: CASSEWQGASGNTIYF.

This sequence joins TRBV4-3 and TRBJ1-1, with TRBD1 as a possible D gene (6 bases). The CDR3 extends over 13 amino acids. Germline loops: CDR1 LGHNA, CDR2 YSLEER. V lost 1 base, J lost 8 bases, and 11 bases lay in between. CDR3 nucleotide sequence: TGCGCCAGCAGCCAAGTGGGGGGGGCAGAAGCTTTCTTT. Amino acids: CASSQVGGAEAFF.

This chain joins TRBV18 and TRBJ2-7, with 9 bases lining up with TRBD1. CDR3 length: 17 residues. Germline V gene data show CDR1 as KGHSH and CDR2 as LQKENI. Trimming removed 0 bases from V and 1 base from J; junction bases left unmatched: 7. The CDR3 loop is CASSPPGQGSRSYEQYF. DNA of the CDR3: TGTGCCAGCTCACCACCGGGACAGGGAAGTAGGTCCTACGAGCAGTACTTC.

CDR3 sequence reads: CASSESLGRTYEQYF. The CDR3 bases are TGCGCCAGCAGTGAGTCCCTTGGCAGGACCTACGAGCAGTACTTC. This chain connects TRBV10-1 to TRBJ2-7, with D uncertain. The length of the CDR3 is 15 residues. The V end was cut by 0 bases, the J end by 2 bases, with 11 bases between. Per germline, CDR1 WNHNN and CDR2 SYGVQD (reference sequence).

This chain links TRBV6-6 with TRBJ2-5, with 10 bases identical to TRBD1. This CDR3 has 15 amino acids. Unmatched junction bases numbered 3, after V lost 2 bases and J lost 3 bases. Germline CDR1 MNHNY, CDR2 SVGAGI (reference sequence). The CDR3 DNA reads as TGTGCCAGCAGTTACCCGGGACAGGGGAAAGAGACCCAGTACTTC. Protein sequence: CASSYPGQGKETQYF.

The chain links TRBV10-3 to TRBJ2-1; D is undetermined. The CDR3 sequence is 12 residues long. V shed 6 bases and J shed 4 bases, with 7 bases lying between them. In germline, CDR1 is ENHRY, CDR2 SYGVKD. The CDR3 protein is CAIRTSYNEQFF. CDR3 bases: TGTGCCATCAGGACAAGTTACAATGAGCAGTTCTTC.

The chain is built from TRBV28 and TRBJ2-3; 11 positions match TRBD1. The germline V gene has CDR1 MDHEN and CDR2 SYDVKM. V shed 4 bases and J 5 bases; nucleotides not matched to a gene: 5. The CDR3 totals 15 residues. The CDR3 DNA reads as TGTGCCAGCAGTTCCGGACAGGGGGCGGGAGATACGCAGTATTTT. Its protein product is CASSSGQGAGDTQYF. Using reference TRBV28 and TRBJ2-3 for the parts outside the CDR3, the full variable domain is DVKVTQSSRYLVKRTGEKVFLECVQDMDHENMFWYRQDPGLGLRLIYFSYDVKMKEKGDIPEGYSVSREKKERFSLILESASTNQTSMYLCASSSGQGAGDTQYFGPGTRLTVL.

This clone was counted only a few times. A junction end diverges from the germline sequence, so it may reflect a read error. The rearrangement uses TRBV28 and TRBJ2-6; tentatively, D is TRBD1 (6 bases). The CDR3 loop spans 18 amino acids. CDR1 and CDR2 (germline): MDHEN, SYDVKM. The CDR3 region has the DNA TGTGCCAGCAGTTCTCCGGGACACCCACACTCTGGGGCCAACGGCCTGACTTTC. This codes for CASSSPGHPHSGANGLTF.

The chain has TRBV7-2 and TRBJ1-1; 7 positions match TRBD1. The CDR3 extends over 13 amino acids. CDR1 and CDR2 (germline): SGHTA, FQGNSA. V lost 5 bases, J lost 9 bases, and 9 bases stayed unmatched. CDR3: CASSAGTASKAFF. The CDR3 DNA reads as TGTGCCAGCAGCGCGGGGACAGCCTCCAAAGCTTTCTTT.

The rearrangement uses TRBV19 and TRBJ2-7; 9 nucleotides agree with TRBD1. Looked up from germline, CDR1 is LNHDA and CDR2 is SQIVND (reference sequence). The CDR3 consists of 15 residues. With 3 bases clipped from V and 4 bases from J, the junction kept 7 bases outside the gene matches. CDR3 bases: TGTGCCAGTAGTATTAACCCGGGACAGGGTTACGAGCAGTACTTC. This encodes CASSINPGQGYEQYF. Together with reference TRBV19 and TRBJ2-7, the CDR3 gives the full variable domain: DGGITQSPKYLFRKEGQNVTLSCEQNLNHDAMYWYRQDPGQGLRLIYYSQIVNDFQKGDIAEGYSVSREKKESFPLTVTSAQKNPTAFYLCASSINPGQGYEQYFGPGTRLTVT.

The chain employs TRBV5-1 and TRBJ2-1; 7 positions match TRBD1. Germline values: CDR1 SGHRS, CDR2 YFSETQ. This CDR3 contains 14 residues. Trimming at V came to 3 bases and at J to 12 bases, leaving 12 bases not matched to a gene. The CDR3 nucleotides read TGCGCCAGCAGCTCGGTATCAGGGGGTACGGGGCAGTTCTTC. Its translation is CASSSVSGGTGQFF.

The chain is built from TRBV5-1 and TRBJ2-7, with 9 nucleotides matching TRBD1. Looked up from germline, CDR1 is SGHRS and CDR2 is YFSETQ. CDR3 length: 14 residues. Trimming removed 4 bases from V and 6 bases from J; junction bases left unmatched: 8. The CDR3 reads CASSLEDRGAEQYF. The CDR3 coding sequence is TGCGCCAGCAGCCTGGAGGACAGGGGCGCCGAGCAGTACTTC.

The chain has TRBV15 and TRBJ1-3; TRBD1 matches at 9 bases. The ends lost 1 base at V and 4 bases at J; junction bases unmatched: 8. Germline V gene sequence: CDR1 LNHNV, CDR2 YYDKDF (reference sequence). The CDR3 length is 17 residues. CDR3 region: CATSRGAGQGKGNTIYF. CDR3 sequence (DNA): TGTGCCACCAGCAGAGGGGCGGGACAGGGTAAAGGAAACACCATATATTTT.

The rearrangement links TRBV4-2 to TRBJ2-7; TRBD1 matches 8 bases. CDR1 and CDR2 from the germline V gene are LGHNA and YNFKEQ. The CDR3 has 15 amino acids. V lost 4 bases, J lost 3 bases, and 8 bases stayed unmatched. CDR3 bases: TGTGCCAGCAGCCGTATATCACAGGGGGACTACGAGCAGTACTTC. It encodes CASSRISQGDYEQYF.

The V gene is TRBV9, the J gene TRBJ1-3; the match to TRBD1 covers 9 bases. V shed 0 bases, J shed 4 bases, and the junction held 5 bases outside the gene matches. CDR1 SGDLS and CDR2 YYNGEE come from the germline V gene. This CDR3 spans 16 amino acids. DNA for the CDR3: TGTGCCAGCAGCGTAGCGACAGGGGGGACGGGAAACACCATATATTTT. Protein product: CASSVATGGTGNTIYF.

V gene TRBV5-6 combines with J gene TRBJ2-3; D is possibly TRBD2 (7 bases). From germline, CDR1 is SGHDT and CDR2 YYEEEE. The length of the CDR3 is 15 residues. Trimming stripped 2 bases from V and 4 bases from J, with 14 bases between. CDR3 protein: CASSFGGGLADTQYF. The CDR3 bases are TGTGCCAGCAGCTTTGGGGGGGGCCTTGCAGATACGCAGTATTTT. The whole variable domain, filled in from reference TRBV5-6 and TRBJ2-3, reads DAGVTQSPTHLIKTRGQQVTLRCSPKSGHDTVSWYQQALGQGPQFIFQYYEEEERQRGNFPDRFSGHQFPNYSSELNVNALLLGDSALYLCASSFGGGLADTQYFGPGTRLTVL.

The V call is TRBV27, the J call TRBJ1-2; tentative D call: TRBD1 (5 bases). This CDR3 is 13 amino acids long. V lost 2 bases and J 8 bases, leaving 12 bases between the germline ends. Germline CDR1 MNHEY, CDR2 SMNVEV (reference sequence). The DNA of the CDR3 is TGTGCCAGCAGTTTAAGCGTCAGGGCCGGCTACACCTTC. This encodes CASSLSVRAGYTF.

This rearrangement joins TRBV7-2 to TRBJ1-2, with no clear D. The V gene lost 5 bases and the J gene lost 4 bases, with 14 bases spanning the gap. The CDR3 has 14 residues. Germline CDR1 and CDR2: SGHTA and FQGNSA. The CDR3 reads CASSLPPGGYGYTF. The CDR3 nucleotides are TGTGCCAGCAGCCTCCCCCCGGGAGGCTATGGCTACACCTTC.

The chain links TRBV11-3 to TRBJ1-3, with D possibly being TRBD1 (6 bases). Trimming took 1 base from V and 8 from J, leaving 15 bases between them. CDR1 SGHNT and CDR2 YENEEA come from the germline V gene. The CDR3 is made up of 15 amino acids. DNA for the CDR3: TGTGCCAGCAGCTTAGGTCGGGGGGCAGAAGACACCATATATTTT. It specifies CASSLGRGAEDTIYF.

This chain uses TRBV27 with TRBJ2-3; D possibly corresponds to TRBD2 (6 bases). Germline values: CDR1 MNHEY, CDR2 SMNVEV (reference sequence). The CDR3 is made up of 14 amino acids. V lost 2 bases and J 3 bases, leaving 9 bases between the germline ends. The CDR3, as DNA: TGTGCCAGCAGTTTAGTTCTAGCGACAGATACGCAGTATTTT. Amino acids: CASSLVLATDTQYF.

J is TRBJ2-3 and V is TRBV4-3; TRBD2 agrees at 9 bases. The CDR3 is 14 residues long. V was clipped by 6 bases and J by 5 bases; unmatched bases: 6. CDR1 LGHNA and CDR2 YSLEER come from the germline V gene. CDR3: CASRGRAGGDTQYF. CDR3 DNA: TGCGCCAGCAGGGGGAGAGCGGGGGGAGATACGCAGTATTTT.

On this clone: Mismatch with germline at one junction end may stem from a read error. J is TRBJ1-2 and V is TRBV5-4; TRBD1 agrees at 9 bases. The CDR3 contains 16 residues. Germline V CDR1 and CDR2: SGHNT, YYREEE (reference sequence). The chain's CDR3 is CASSLIRGQGDYRYTF. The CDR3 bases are TGTGCCAGCAGCTTGATTCGGGGACAGGGCGACTATCGCTACACCTTC.

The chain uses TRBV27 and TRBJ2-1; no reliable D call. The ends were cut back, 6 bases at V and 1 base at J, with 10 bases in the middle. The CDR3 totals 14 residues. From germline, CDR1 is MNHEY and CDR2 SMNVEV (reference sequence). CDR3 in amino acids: CASSQQWSYNEQFF. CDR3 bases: TGTGCCAGCAGCCAACAGTGGTCCTACAATGAGCAGTTCTTC.